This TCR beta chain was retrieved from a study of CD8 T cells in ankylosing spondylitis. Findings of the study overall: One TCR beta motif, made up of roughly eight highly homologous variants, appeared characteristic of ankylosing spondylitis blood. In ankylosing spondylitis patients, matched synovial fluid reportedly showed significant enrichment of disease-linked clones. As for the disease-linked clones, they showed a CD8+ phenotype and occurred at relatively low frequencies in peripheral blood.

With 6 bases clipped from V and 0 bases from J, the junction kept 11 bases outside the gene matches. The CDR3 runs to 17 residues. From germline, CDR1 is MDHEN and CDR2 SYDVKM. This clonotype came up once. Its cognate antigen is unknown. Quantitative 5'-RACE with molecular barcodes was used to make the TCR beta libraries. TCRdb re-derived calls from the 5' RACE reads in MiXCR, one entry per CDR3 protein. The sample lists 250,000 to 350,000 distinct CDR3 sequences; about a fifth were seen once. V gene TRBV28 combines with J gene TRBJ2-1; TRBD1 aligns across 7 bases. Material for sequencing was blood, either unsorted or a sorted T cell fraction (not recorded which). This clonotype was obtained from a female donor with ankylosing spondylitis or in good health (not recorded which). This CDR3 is CASSLPGQASSYNEQFF. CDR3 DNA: TGTGCCAGCAGCCTACCCGGACAGGCGAGCTCCTACAATGAGCAGTTCTTC.